This passage covers 32 T cell receptor beta chains from one sample sequenced in a study of molecular identifiers for immune sequencing clone quantification. One entry per CDR3 protein, called by TCRdb with MiXCR from the PCR reads. The sample holds some 650,000 distinct CDR3 sequences, 15% to 20% seen once. The specimen sequenced was naive CD8+ T cells from blood, with Jurkat cell RNA spiked in. Stated subset: FACS-sorted CD8+CD4-CCR7+CD45RA+ naive T cells. The source is a human donor in good health. Some libraries in this study had Jurkat cell RNA spiked in.

This clonotype has more than one count but fewer than ten. The CDR3 DNA is TGTGCCAGCACCCACGCATGGGGACAGGGTTCCTATGGCTACACCTTC. This encodes CASTHAWGQGSYGYTF. The V call is TRBV28, the J call TRBJ1-2; TRBD1 matches at 9 bases. V gave up 7 bases and J gave up 4 bases; unmatched junction bases: 13. The length of the CDR3 is 16 residues. Germline assignment: CDR1 MDHEN and CDR2 SYDVKM.

This clonotype was seen at least ten times. The rearrangement joins TRBV5-1 to TRBJ2-7, with TRBD1 matching over 9 bases. CDR3 length: 13 amino acids. Unmatched junction bases numbered 0, after V lost 0 bases and J lost 5 bases. Germline V gives CDR1 SGHRS, CDR2 YFSETQ. The CDR3 region has the DNA TGCGCCAGCAGCTTGGGACAGGGGGACGAGCAGTACTTC. Its protein is CASSLGQGDEQYF.

This clonotype was counted at least ten times. The chain has TRBV7-8 and TRBJ2-5; 11 bases agree with TRBD2. CDR1 is SGHVS and CDR2 is FQNEAQ in the germline V gene. Trimming cost V 1 base and J 5 bases; bases outside gene matches: 15. CDR3 length equals 19 residues. Written as DNA, the CDR3 is TGTGCCAGCAGCTTAGACCTAGCGGGGGGCCAAATCCTTCCGGAGACCCAGTACTTC. It is translated as CASSLDLAGGQILPETQYF.

The genes are TRBV12-3 or TRBV12-4 and TRBJ1-6; 11 bases align to TRBD1. With 6 bases clipped from V and 9 bases from J, the junction kept 7 bases outside the gene matches. The CDR3 contains 15 residues. The CDR3 loop reads CASRGTGGGSSPLHF. CDR3 coding DNA: TGTGCCAGCAGAGGGACAGGGGGTGGTAGTTCACCCCTCCACTTT.

Only a few counts were recorded for this clonotype. The DNA for the CDR3 is TGTGCCTGGAAGGAGGGGTTGAGCAATCAGCCCCAGCATTTT. Translated: CAWKEGLSNQPQHF. The V and J genes are TRBV30 and TRBJ1-5, with D possibly TRBD1 on 5 matching bases. This CDR3 has 14 amino acids. Trimming took off 4 bases at V and 1 base at J, with 11 bases between the two ends. CDR1 and CDR2 (germline): GTSNPN, SVGIG (reference sequence).

This clonotype was picked up many times. This sequence joins TRBV9 and TRBJ1-5, with a weak D call TRBD1 (5 bases). V was pared by 1 base and J by 6 bases, with 17 bases between. This CDR3 is 16 amino acids long. Germline lookup yields CDR1 SGDLS and CDR2 YYNGEE. The CDR3 region is CASSVQDWGRSQPQHF. The CDR3 nucleotides read TGTGCCAGCAGCGTACAGGATTGGGGCCGGAGTCAGCCCCAGCATTTT. The full variable domain, rest sourced from reference TRBV9 and TRBJ1-5, is DSGVTQTPKHLITATGQRVTLRCSPRSGDLSVYWYQQSLDQGLQFLIQYYNGEERAKGNILERFSAQQFPDLHSELNLSSLELGDSALYFCASSVQDWGRSQPQHFGDGTRLSIL.

As for this clonotype: A much larger clone sits a single nucleotide away, making a read error possible. The chain recombines TRBV5-1 with TRBJ2-7; TRBD2 matches 7 bases. The germline V gene has CDR1 SGHRS and CDR2 YFSETQ. J gave up 4 bases and V 4 bases, and 11 bases lay outside the gene matches. The CDR3 contains 15 residues. CDR3 DNA sequence: TGCGCCAGCAGCCAACCCACGGGGGGTTCATACGAGCAGTACTTC. Amino acids: CASSQPTGGSYEQYF.

At least ten counts were recorded for this clonotype. This sequence joins TRBV19 and TRBJ1-1; D remains ambiguous. Germline CDR1 reads LNHDA; CDR2 reads SQIVND (reference sequence). CDR3 length equals 13 residues. Trimming shortened V by 3 bases and J by 0 bases, and 5 bases separated the two germline ends. CDR3 nucleotides: TGTGCCAGTAGTATTGGAATGAACACTGAAGCTTTCTTT. Protein: CASSIGMNTEAFF. Variable domain in full (rest from reference TRBV19 and TRBJ1-1): DGGITQSPKYLFRKEGQNVTLSCEQNLNHDAMYWYRQDPGQGLRLIYYSQIVNDFQKGDIAEGYSVSREKKESFPLTVTSAQKNPTAFYLCASSIGMNTEAFFGQGTRLTVV.

Comments on this clonotype: This clone may be a read error of a much larger clone one base away. The chain uses TRBV2 and TRBJ2-6; D perhaps matches TRBD2 (6 bases). CDR3 length equals 20 residues. The V and J ends lost 10 bases and 4 bases respectively, with 32 bases between them. CDR1 and CDR2 from the germline V gene are SNHLY and FYNNEI. Here the CDR3 reads CANSKGGVSVILSGANVLTF. The CDR3, as DNA: TGTGCCAACTCGAAGGGCGGGGTCTCGGTGATTCTGAGCGGGGCCAACGTCCTGACTTTC.

V is TRBV7-6 and J is TRBJ2-7; D unresolved. The CDR3 totals 14 residues. Germline CDR1 SGHVS, CDR2 FNYEAQ. V shed 1 base and J shed 2 bases, with 9 bases lying between them. DNA of the CDR3: TGTGCCAGCAGCTTAGGGGTTGACACCTACGAGCAGTACTTC. Translating it yields CASSLGVDTYEQYF. Drawing the rest from reference TRBV7-6 and TRBJ2-7, the complete variable domain is GAGVSQSPRYKVTKRGQDVALRCDPISGHVSLYWYRQALGQGPEFLTYFNYEAQQDKSGLPNDRFSAERPEGSISTLTIQRTEQRDSAMYRCASSLGVDTYEQYFGPGTRLTVT.

Regarding this clonotype: A much larger clone differs from this one at a single base, so this may be a read error. Given the absence of the conserved phenylalanine or tryptophan at the CDR3 end, a read error is likely. The V gene is TRBV20-1, the J gene TRBJ1-5; 7 bases are a match to TRBD1. The CDR3 is made up of 18 amino acids. Per germline, CDR1 DFQATT and CDR2 SNEGSKA (reference sequence). Trimming removed 0 bases from V and 0 bases from J; junction bases left unmatched: 11. CDR3 region: CSARDADREWGSNQPQHL. Written as DNA, the CDR3 is TGCAGTGCTAGAGACGCCGACAGGGAGTGGGGTAGCAATCAGCCCCAGCATCTT.

This clonotype was detected only a few times. A read error is likely, as this CDR3 ends without the conserved phenylalanine or tryptophan. The chain recombines TRBV12-3 or TRBV12-4 with TRBJ1-2; D is unclear. The CDR3 totals 15 residues. V lost 1 base and J 2 bases, leaving 11 bases between the germline ends. As DNA, the CDR3 is TGTGCCAGCAGTTTAGTGGGCCTGTCAAACTATGGCTACACCTCC. The encoded protein is CASSLVGLSNYGYTS.

This clonotype was counted at least ten times. This chain joins TRBV3-1 and TRBJ1-1; D gene unclear. V was trimmed by 2 bases and J by 4 bases, leaving 14 bases between them. CDR1 is LGHDT, CDR2 YNNKEL, per germline (reference sequence). The CDR3 spans 15 residues. DNA of the CDR3: TGTGCCAGCAGCCAACTCCCTCCAGAGAGCACTGAAGCTTTCTTT. Its translation is CASSQLPPESTEAFF.

This clonotype appeared a few times. Without the conserved terminal phenylalanine or tryptophan, this CDR3 likely stems from a read error. The CDR3 loop reads CASSLDPSRGDEQFS. CDR3 DNA: TGTGCCAGCAGCTTAGATCCCTCCCGAGGTGATGAGCAGTTCTCC. This sequence joins TRBV7-9 and TRBJ2-1; D remains unclear. V was trimmed by 1 base and J by 8 bases, leaving 15 bases between them. CDR3 length: 15 residues. Germline-derived CDR1 and CDR2 are SEHNR and FQNEAQ (reference sequence).

This clonotype was counted many times. V is TRBV5-1 and J is TRBJ1-1, with a weak D call TRBD1 (5 bases). CDR1 is SGHRS and CDR2 is YFSETQ in the germline V gene. The CDR3 extends over 15 amino acids. V shed 3 bases and J shed 5 bases, with 17 bases lying between them. The CDR3 nucleotides read TGCGCCAGCAGCTGGGGGGTTTCGGGGAGTACTGAAGCTTTCTTT. Amino acid sequence: CASSWGVSGSTEAFF.

This clonotype showed up many times. The chain links TRBV28 to TRBJ2-3; the D is unclear. Germline CDR1 reads MDHEN; CDR2 reads SYDVKM. CDR3 length equals 12 residues. Trimming pared 8 bases from V and 7 bases from J, leaving 13 bases between. CDR3: CASGPLPHTQYF. The CDR3, as DNA: TGTGCCAGCGGTCCCCTTCCGCATACGCAGTATTTT.

Ten or more counts support this clonotype. The rearrangement links TRBV4-1 to TRBJ2-1, with 7 nucleotides matching TRBD2. The CDR3 is 14 residues long. V lost 4 bases to trimming and J lost 7 bases; unmatched junction nucleotides: 7. Germline CDR1 is MGHRA and CDR2 is YSYEKL. CDR3 nucleotide sequence: TGCGCCAGCAGCCCTCTACTAGCGTGGAATGAGCAGTTCTTC. Residues: CASSPLLAWNEQFF.

V is TRBV27 and J is TRBJ2-5; 10 bases map to TRBD1. CDR3 length: 16 amino acids. The germline gives CDR1 MNHEY, CDR2 SMNVEV (reference sequence). V was clipped by 2 bases and J by 9 bases; unmatched bases: 12. The CDR3 loop is CASSLRQGADLEAQYF. The CDR3 DNA reads TGTGCCAGCAGTTTACGACAGGGGGCGGATTTGGAGGCCCAGTACTTC.

Only a few counts were recorded for this clonotype. The chain joins TRBV6-2 or TRBV6-3 to TRBJ2-1; the D is unclear. With 0 bases removed from V and 3 bases from J, the gap between germline ends came to 3 bases. Germline V CDR1 and CDR2: MNHEY, SVGEGT. This CDR3 is built from 13 residues. The CDR3 DNA sequence: TGTGCCAGCAGTTACTCGGTCTACAATGAGCAGTTCTTC. It translates to CASSYSVYNEQFF.

This clonotype occurred many times. The chain combines TRBV4-3 with TRBJ1-1; possible D gene TRBD1, 6 bases. Germline values: CDR1 LGHNA, CDR2 YSLEER. The CDR3 is 14 amino acids. Trimming took off 1 base at V and 6 bases at J, with 12 bases between the two ends. CDR3 residues: CASSQGTGRAEAFF. The CDR3 DNA follows: TGCGCCAGCAGCCAAGGAACAGGGCGGGCTGAAGCTTTCTTT.

This clonotype has a count of ten or more. The chain uses TRBV27 and TRBJ1-1; possibly TRBD1 for D (6 bases). The V and J ends lost 5 bases and 4 bases respectively, with 11 bases between them. Germline V lookup: CDR1 MNHEY, CDR2 SMNVEV (reference sequence). This CDR3 contains 13 residues. This CDR3 reads CASSLGQSTEAFF. DNA for the CDR3: TGTGCCAGCAGTCTCGGACAGTCCACTGAAGCTTTCTTT.

This clonotype was seen only a few times. CDR3 coding DNA: TGTGCCAGCAGTTTAGCGTGGCCAGGGGCAGGGACTGAAGCTTTCTTT. Its protein is CASSLAWPGAGTEAFF. The rearrangement links TRBV12-3 or TRBV12-4 to TRBJ1-1, with D possibly being TRBD1 (6 bases). Trimming removed 0 bases from V and 5 bases from J, with 16 bases in between. The CDR3 runs to 16 residues.

This clonotype was detected many times. CDR3 region: CASSLNTGMADTQYF. CDR3 DNA: TGTGCCAGCAGTTTAAATACAGGGATGGCAGATACGCAGTATTTT. The chain recombines TRBV27 with TRBJ2-3, with D tentatively TRBD1 (6 bases). V was clipped by 2 bases and J by 4 bases, with 13 bases between them. Per the germline V gene, CDR1 is MNHEY and CDR2 is SMNVEV (reference sequence). The CDR3 totals 15 residues.

This clonotype was found many times. The rearrangement uses TRBV7-9 and TRBJ2-1; D tentatively fits TRBD1 or TRBD2 (7 bases each). The length of the CDR3 is 17 residues. Germline V gives CDR1 SEHNR, CDR2 FQNEAQ (reference sequence). V lost 5 bases and J lost 7, with 24 bases in between. The CDR3 is CASSRRAGGGKGNEQFF. The CDR3 DNA follows: TGTGCCAGCAGCCGACGCGCAGGGGGAGGGAAGGGGAATGAGCAGTTCTTC.

At least ten counts were recorded for this clonotype. Relative to the germline gene, one junction end is altered; a read error may explain this. V and J are TRBV29-1 and TRBJ2-1; 10 bases fit TRBD2. The CDR3 runs to 11 residues. Germline assignment: CDR1 SQVTM and CDR2 ANQGSEA. This chain's CDR3 is CSVEDLAGAPF. The CDR3 DNA sequence: TGCAGCGTTGAAGACCTAGCGGGAGCCCCCTTC.

This clonotype was counted at least ten times. This sequence joins TRBV6-5 and TRBJ1-2; D unclear. With 3 bases removed from V and 8 bases from J, the gap between germline ends came to 10 bases. The CDR3 runs 12 residues. CDR1 MNHEY and CDR2 SVGAGI come from the germline V gene. The CDR3 DNA sequence: TGTGCCAGCAGTTATGGGCCTTTCGGCTACACCTTC. Its protein product is CASSYGPFGYTF.

The sample holds many counts of this clonotype. The J gene is TRBJ2-5, the V gene TRBV28; D is unresolved. V lost 5 bases, J lost 2 bases, and 12 bases lay in between. Per the germline V gene, CDR1 is MDHEN and CDR2 is SYDVKM. The CDR3 consists of 14 residues. The CDR3 region has the DNA TGTGCCAGCAGTGGACGGAACCGTCAAGAGACCCAGTACTTC. This gives the protein CASSGRNRQETQYF.

The table lists this clonotype with a few counts. The gene calls are TRBV4-3 and TRBJ2-1, with TRBD2 matching over 8 bases. V shed 4 bases and J 3 bases; nucleotides not matched to a gene: 5. CDR1 and CDR2 from the germline V gene are LGHNA and YSLEER. The CDR3 loop spans 15 amino acids. The DNA for the CDR3 is TGCGCCAGCAGCCCCTGGACTAGCAACTACAATGAGCAGTTCTTC. Translated, it gives CASSPWTSNYNEQFF.

As to this clonotype: Just one base apart from a much larger clone, this may be a read error. Since the CDR3 does not end with the conserved phenylalanine or tryptophan, this likely comes from a read error. The chain has TRBV19 and TRBJ2-7, with D perhaps TRBD1 (5 bases). V shed 1 base and J shed 6 bases, with 7 bases lying between them. This CDR3 is 12 amino acids long. Germline V lookup: CDR1 LNHDA, CDR2 SQIVND (reference sequence). CDR3 nucleotide sequence: TGTGCCAGTAGTATAGGGGGCGCCGAGCAGTACCTC. As protein: CASSIGGAEQYL.

The sample holds many counts of this clonotype. This rearrangement joins TRBV20-1 to TRBJ2-7; TRBD1 is a possible D gene (6 bases). V was shortened by 1 base and J by 3 bases, with 13 bases between the two germline ends. Germline-derived CDR1 and CDR2 are DFQATT and SNEGSKA (reference sequence). The CDR3 contains 14 residues. The CDR3 reads CSARVGDRLYEQYF. The DNA for the CDR3 is TGCAGTGCTAGAGTAGGAGACAGGCTCTACGAGCAGTACTTC.

There are many counts of this clonotype. The V gene is TRBV20-1, the J gene TRBJ2-3, with D uncertain. This CDR3 comprises 13 residues. Germline lookup yields CDR1 DFQATT and CDR2 SNEGSKA (reference sequence). Trimming removed 8 bases from V and 2 bases from J, with 14 bases in between. The CDR3 spells CSLLDPSTDTQYF. As DNA, the CDR3 is TGCAGTCTCCTAGATCCCTCCACAGATACGCAGTATTTT.

With regard to this clonotype: This may be a read error: a much more frequent sequence differs by one nucleotide. CDR3 sequence (DNA): TGTGCCGGCACCCCGGGGGGGATAGGTACAGATACGCAGTATTTT. The encoded protein is CAGTPGGIGTDTQYF. The V call is TRBV5-3, the J call TRBJ2-3; 8 bases are a match to TRBD2. TRBV5-3 is an open reading frame, and its role is uncertain. With 10 bases clipped from V and 3 bases from J, the junction kept 13 bases outside the gene matches. The CDR3 runs 15 residues.